This record covers a single T cell receptor (beta chain). The antigen remains undetermined. Template material for amplifying TCR beta CDR3 regions consisted of RNA transcripts. HTBI primers were used for first-round RT-PCR of the TCR CDR3. TCRdb reprocessed the multiplex PCR reads with MiXCR, giving one entry per CDR3 protein. The sample yields 75,000 to 100,000 distinct CDR3 sequences, over 50% seen once. The sample is drawn from a study of T cells in Graves' hyperthyroidism and ophthalmopathy. Study in general: At the time of initial diagnosis and before any treatment, peripheral blood was collected. Study-wide findings and caveats: Ophthalmopathy, which appeared later, was predicted by the model a median roughly 6.6 months before onset.

PBMCs stemmed from over 7.5 ml fresh peripheral blood. Trimming removed 10 bases from V and 6 bases from J; junction bases left unmatched: 8. The CDR3 runs to 12 residues. Germline V gene data show CDR1 as ENHRY and CDR2 as SYGVKD. This receptor was obtained from a woman aged 40 to 50 with Graves' hyperthyroidism. Sequencing was carried out using blood. V and J are TRBV10-3 and TRBJ2-7, with 8 nucleotides matching TRBD1. The CDR3, as DNA: TGTGCCAGCAGGACAGGGTTGGGCGAGCAGTACTTC. It is translated as CASRTGLGEQYF.